The 5 T cell receptor beta chains given below trace back to one sample, sequenced in a study of control samples from healthy donors and cancer patients. Libraries were prepared by immunoSEQ multiplex PCR; TCRdb keeps only in-frame clonotypes and omits some of them. The sample holds roughly 140,000 clones, about 94% seen once. The specimen was blood. Every receptor here comes from a man between 45 and 60 years old in good health.

In its sample, this clone was seen a few times. The chain combines TRBV7-8 with TRBJ1-2, with D perhaps TRBD1 (6 bases). Trimming removed 1 base from V and 5 bases from J, with 17 bases in between. Germline V gene sequence: CDR1 SGHVS, CDR2 FQNEAQ. There are 16 residues in the CDR3. Written as DNA, the CDR3 is TGTGCCAGCAGCTTAGATCTGGGGGGCTGTGGGTATGGCTACACCTTC. It encodes CASSLDLGGCGYGYTF.

The chain couples TRBV28 to TRBJ2-1; no reliable D call. Germline V CDR1 and CDR2: MDHEN, SYDVKM. The CDR3 runs 13 residues. Trimming stripped 5 bases from V and 7 bases from J, with 12 bases between. The DNA of the CDR3 is TGTGCCAGCAGTAGTTTTCAGATTAATGAGCAGTTCTTC. It is translated as CASSSFQINEQFF.

The rearrangement uses TRBV6-5 and TRBJ1-4, with D hard to call. Germline V gene sequence: CDR1 MNHEY, CDR2 SVGAGI. CDR3 length equals 14 residues. V lost 6 bases, J lost 4 bases, and 12 bases lay in between. The CDR3: CASRATVNNEKLFF. The DNA of the CDR3 is TGTGCCAGCAGGGCGACGGTAAATAATGAAAAACTGTTTTTT.

V is TRBV3-1 (or the pseudogene TRBV3-2) and J is TRBJ2-7, with D uncertain. This CDR3 is 12 amino acids long. The V gene lost 1 base and the J gene lost 0 bases, with 1 base spanning the gap. In germline, CDR1 is LGHDT, CDR2 YNNKEL (reference sequence). DNA of the CDR3: TGTGCCAGCAGCCAAGTCTCCTACGAGCAGTACTTC. It translates to CASSQVSYEQYF.

The J gene is TRBJ2-7, the V gene TRBV27; D is possibly TRBD2 (5 bases). Germline V gene sequence: CDR1 MNHEY, CDR2 SMNVEV (reference sequence). The V end lost 3 bases, the J end lost 0 bases, and 12 bases lay between the germline ends. The CDR3 has 15 residues. Here the CDR3 DNA reads TGTGCCAGCAGTTTTTTAGCGTCGAGCTCCTACGAGCAGTACTTC. It yields the protein CASSFLASSSYEQYF.